This TCR beta chain was documented in a study of shared T cell receptors in the human thymus. V lost 5 bases to trimming and J lost 4 bases, with 26 bases between them. Looked up from germline, CDR1 is SGHAT and CDR2 is FQNNGV. The CDR3 loop spans 19 amino acids. Profiling relied on immunoSEQ multiplex PCR, and the TCRdb table lists in-frame clones only, not all of them. Among approximately 760,000 clones listed, 80% to 90% were seen once. This same sample was also taken into another study, of human thymus T cells. This second study notes: Obtained as resections during corrective heart surgery, the thymus tissue was then studied. Related research reported highly overlapping thymic repertoires among unrelated individuals.

The chain is built from TRBV11-2 and TRBJ2-2; possibly TRBD2 for D (7 bases). Sequenced: thymocytes. This TCR came from a girl under three years old with a congenital heart defect. The CDR3 is CASSPSRGEGLGSTGELFF. In DNA form, the CDR3 reads TGTGCCAGCAGCCCATCGAGGGGGGAGGGGCTGGGAAGCACCGGGGAGCTGTTTTTT. Supplemented by reference TRBV11-2 and TRBJ2-2, the full variable domain reads EAGVAQSPRYKIIEKRQSVAFWCNPISGHATLYWYQQILGQGPKLLIQFQNNGVVDDSQLPKDRFSAERLKGVDSTLKIQPAKLEDSAVYLCASSPSRGEGLGSTGELFFGEGSRLTVL.